Detailed here is one TCR beta chain. The antigen is undetermined. Positive CCR7 selection of CD45RO-negative cells yielded the naive CD8 cells, and terminally differentiated effector memory CD45RA+ cells were excluded. At the deep level, the assay was run. The genomic DNA of each subset was split evenly across several immunoSEQ plates. For sorted subsets, about 190 ng DNA per replicate equaled some 27,000 T cell genomes. Method: immunoSEQ multiplex PCR; TCRdb's copy keeps in-frame clones and lacks some. The repertoire holds some 740,000 clones, with 90% to 95% as singletons. This sample is drawn from a study of shared clonotypes between healthy human individuals. Study observations and caveats: Represented genetic and exposure-history diversity was restricted by having few donors.

The V segment lost 2 bases and the J segment 0 bases; nucleotides outside the gene matches: 13. This CDR3 spans 19 amino acids. The germline V gene has CDR1 SGHDN and CDR2 FVKESK. The material sequenced was naive CD8+ T cells sorted from blood. This TCR was recovered from a man aged 25-45 years in good health. V and J are TRBV14 and TRBJ2-3; 8 bases map to TRBD2. CDR3 in DNA: TGTGCCAGCAGCCAAACTCTAGCGGGTTTTTATGCCAGCACAGATACGCAGTATTTT. Translation: CASSQTLAGFYASTDTQYF.